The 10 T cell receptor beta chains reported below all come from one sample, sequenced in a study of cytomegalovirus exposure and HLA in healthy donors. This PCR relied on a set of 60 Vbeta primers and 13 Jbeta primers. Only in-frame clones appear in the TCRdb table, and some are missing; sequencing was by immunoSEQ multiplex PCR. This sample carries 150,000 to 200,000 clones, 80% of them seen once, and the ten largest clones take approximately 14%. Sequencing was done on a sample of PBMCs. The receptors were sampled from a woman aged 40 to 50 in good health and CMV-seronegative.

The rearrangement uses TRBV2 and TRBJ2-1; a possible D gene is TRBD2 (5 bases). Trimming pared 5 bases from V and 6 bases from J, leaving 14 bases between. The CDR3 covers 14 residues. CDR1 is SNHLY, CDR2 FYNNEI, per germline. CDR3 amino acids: CASSLKADFNEQFF. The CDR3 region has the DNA TGTGCCAGCAGTCTCAAAGCGGACTTCAATGAGCAGTTCTTC.

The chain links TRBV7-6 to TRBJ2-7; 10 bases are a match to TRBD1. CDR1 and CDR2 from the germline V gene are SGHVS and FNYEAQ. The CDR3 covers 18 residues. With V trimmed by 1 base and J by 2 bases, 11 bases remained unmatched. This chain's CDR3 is CASSLGQGANPKTYEQYF. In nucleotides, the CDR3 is TGTGCCAGCAGCTTAGGACAGGGGGCGAATCCCAAGACCTACGAGCAGTACTTC.

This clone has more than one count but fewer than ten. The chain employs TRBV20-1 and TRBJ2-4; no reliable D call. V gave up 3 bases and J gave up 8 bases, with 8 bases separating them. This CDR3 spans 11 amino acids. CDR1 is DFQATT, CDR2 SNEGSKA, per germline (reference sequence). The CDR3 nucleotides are TGCAGTGCTAGCCGAGAAGACATTCAGTACTTC. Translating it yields CSASREDIQYF.

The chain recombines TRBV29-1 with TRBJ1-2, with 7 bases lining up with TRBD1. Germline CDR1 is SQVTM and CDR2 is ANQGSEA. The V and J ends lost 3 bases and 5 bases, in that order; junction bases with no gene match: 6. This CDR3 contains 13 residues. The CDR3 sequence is CSVEDRMRYGYTF. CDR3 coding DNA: TGCAGCGTTGAGGACAGGATGCGGTATGGCTACACCTTC. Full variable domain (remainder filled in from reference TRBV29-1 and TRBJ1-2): SAVISQKPSRDICQRGTSLTIQCQVDSQVTMMFWYRQQPGQSLTLIATANQGSEATYESGFVIDKFPISRPNLTFSTLTVSNMSPEDSSIYLCSVEDRMRYGYTFGSGTRLTVV.

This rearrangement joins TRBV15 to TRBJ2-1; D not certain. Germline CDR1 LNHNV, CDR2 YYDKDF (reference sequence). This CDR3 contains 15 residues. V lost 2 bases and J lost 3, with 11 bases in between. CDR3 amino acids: CATSRTVGRYNEQFF. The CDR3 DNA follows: TGTGCCACCAGCAGAACGGTCGGTCGCTACAATGAGCAGTTCTTC.

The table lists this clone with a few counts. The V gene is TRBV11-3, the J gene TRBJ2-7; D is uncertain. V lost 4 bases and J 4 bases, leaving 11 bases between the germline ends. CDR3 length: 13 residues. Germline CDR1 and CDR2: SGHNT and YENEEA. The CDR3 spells CASSSPEQYEQYF. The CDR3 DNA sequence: TGTGCCAGCAGCTCGCCCGAACAATACGAGCAGTACTTC.

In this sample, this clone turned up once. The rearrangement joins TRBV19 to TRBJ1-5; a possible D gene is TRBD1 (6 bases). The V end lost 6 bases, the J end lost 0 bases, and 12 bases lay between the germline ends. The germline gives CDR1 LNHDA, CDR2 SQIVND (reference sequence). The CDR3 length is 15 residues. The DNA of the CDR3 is TGTGCCAGTAGGGGGACACTAAATAGCAATCAGCCCCAGCATTTT. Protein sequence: CASRGTLNSNQPQHF.

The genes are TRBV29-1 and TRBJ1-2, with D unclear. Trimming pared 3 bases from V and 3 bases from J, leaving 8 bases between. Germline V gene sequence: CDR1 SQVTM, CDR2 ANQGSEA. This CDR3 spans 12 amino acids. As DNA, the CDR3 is TGCAGCGTTGATTCCGTGTACTATGGCTACACCTTC. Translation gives CSVDSVYYGYTF. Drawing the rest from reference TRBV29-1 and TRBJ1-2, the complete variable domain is SAVISQKPSRDICQRGTSLTIQCQVDSQVTMMFWYRQQPGQSLTLIATANQGSEATYESGFVIDKFPISRPNLTFSTLTVSNMSPEDSSIYLCSVDSVYYGYTFGSGTRLTVV.

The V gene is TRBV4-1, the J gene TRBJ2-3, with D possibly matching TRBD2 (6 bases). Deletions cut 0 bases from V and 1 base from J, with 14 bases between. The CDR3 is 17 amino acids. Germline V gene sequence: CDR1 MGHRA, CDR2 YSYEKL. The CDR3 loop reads CASSQEIGTGGTDTQYF. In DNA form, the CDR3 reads TGCGCCAGCAGCCAAGAAATTGGGACTGGTGGCACAGATACGCAGTATTTT.

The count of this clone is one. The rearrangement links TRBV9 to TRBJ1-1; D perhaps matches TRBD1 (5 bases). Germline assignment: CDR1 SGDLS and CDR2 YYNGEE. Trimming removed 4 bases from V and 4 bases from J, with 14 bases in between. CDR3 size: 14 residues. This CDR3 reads CASSLGGSGTEAFF. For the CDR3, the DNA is TGTGCCAGCAGCCTTGGGGGGTCTGGCACTGAAGCTTTCTTT.